This T cell receptor beta chain was obtained from a study of cytomegalovirus exposure and HLA in healthy donors. Vbeta (60) and Jbeta (13) primers were used in the PCR. Assay: immunoSEQ multiplex PCR; the TCRdb copy retains only in-frame clones and omits some. The sample has roughly 150,000 clones, roughly four fifths seen once. The CDR3 runs to 14 residues. Germline V lookup: CDR1 SGHRS, CDR2 YFSETQ. J gave up 5 bases and V 1 base, and 1 base lay outside the gene matches. The receptor was derived from a man aged 35 to 55 in good health and CMV-seronegative. Sequenced input: PBMCs. The rearrangement uses TRBV5-1 and TRBJ1-5; TRBD1 agrees at 9 bases. The chain's CDR3 is CASSLRQGDQPQHF. CDR3 DNA sequence: TGCGCCAGCAGCTTGAGACAGGGGGATCAGCCCCAGCATTTT.